Sequencing of this T cell receptor (beta chain) was carried out in a study of blood T cells in healthy people across ages. Next came a second PCR, run for about 7 to 11 cycles, which used a sample-barcoded 5' primer along with a J-beta primer mix. TCRdb redid the calling of the 5' RACE reads with MiXCR, one entry per CDR3 protein. The data hold around 850,000 distinct CDR3 sequences, with around 34% observed a single time. The CDR3 runs to 12 residues. CDR1 is DFQATT, CDR2 SNEGSKA, per germline (reference sequence). Trimming stripped 3 bases from V and 4 bases from J, with 8 bases between. This clonotype was recorded many times.

Sequencing input: blood. The sequence came from a man younger than 35 in good health. J is TRBJ2-3 and V is TRBV20-1; the D is unclear. The CDR3: CSASPRADTQYF. CDR3 DNA: TGCAGTGCTAGCCCTAGAGCAGATACGCAGTATTTT.